The entry that follows covers one T cell receptor (beta chain) sequence. Its specificity is unknown. The data were obtained in a study of T cell responses to AZD1222 COVID-19 vaccine. Trimming cost V 5 bases and J 6 bases, with 15 bases left between them. Per germline, CDR1 LGHDT and CDR2 YNNKEL (reference sequence). This CDR3 region has 14 residues. Assay used: immunoSEQ multiplex PCR; TCRdb lists only in-frame clones, some missing. The table records almost 70,000 clones, around 78% of them present only once. Study-wide results and caveats: There were mostly white British donors and more females than males, and clonal diversity was possibly underestimated. Researchers report vaccine-associated CD4 TCRs spanning spike, with dominance at 160-218 and 743-854.

Source: peripheral blood, taken 28 days after the second AZD1222 dose. The chain couples TRBV3-1 (or the pseudogene TRBV3-2) to TRBJ2-3, with a weak D call TRBD1 (6 bases). The sequence came from an adult who received the AZD1222 COVID-19 vaccine. The chain's CDR3 is CASSYQGRKDTQYF. For the CDR3, the DNA is TGTGCCAGCAGCTATCAGGGGCGTAAGGATACGCAGTATTTT.